The clone carrying this TCR beta chain was found a few times. Antigen specificity is unknown. Donors were systemically healthy Caucasian individuals from Russia aged about 6 to 95 years. The V gene lost 7 bases and the J gene lost 5 bases, with 14 bases spanning the gap. Germline V gene lookup returns CDR1 SQVTM and CDR2 ANQGSEA. The CDR3 runs to 12 residues. Primers used in a second PCR of roughly 6 to 11 cycles were a sample-barcoded 5' primer and a J-beta primer mix. TCRdb passed the 5' RACE reads through MiXCR, listing each CDR3 protein once. The data show hundreds of thousands of distinct CDR3 sequences, 20% to 25% seen once. This record comes from a study of blood T cells in healthy people across ages. Whole-study context: T cells yielded about one barcoded beta molecule per two cells through template switching. The study's findings and limits: Compared with aged donors, long-lived donors showed fewer expanded clones, suggesting selection.

The sample consisted of blood. V gene TRBV29-1 combines with J gene TRBJ2-5, with D maybe TRBD2 (6 bases). The sequence was collected from a man in his 70s in good health. The CDR3 is CSAGRKVETQYF. The DNA of the CDR3 is TGCAGCGCCGGGAGAAAGGTCGAGACCCAGTACTTC. Full variable domain (outside the CDR3, taken from reference TRBV29-1 and TRBJ2-5): SAVISQKPSRDICQRGTSLTIQCQVDSQVTMMFWYRQQPGQSLTLIATANQGSEATYESGFVIDKFPISRPNLTFSTLTVSNMSPEDSSIYLCSAGRKVETQYFGPGTRLLVL.